Below, 27 T cell receptor beta chains from the same sample are listed, as sequenced in a study of cytomegalovirus exposure and HLA in healthy donors. Primers for the PCR totalled 60 Vbeta and 13 Jbeta. Clones were read by immunoSEQ multiplex PCR, and TCRdb kept only the in-frame ones, dropping some. Of around 50,000 clones in the sample, about three quarters were seen once. Sequenced sample: PBMCs. These receptors were taken from a man aged 25 to 40 in good health and CMV-seropositive.

The J gene is TRBJ2-5, the V gene TRBV18; D is ambiguous. Germline V gives CDR1 KGHSH, CDR2 LQKENI. V shed 0 bases and J shed 4 bases, with 9 bases lying between them. CDR3 size: 14 residues. CDR3 sequence: CASSPPIPGETQYF. The DNA for the CDR3 is TGTGCCAGCTCACCACCAATCCCGGGAGAGACCCAGTACTTC. The full variable domain, completed using reference TRBV18 and TRBJ2-5, is NAGVMQNPRHLVRRRGQEARLRCSPMKGHSHVYWYRQLPEEGLKFMVYLQKENIIDESGMPKERFSAEFPKEGPSILRIQQVVRGDSAAYFCASSPPIPGETQYFGPGTRLLVL.

This clone was found once. V is TRBV10-2 and J is TRBJ1-5, with D possibly matching TRBD1 (6 bases). V was trimmed by 0 bases and J by 4 bases, leaving 13 bases between them. CDR3 length equals 16 residues. Germline V gene data show CDR1 as WSHSY and CDR2 as SAAADI. The CDR3 bases are TGCGCCAGCAGTGAGTCTGGCCAGGGGAGAAATCAGCCCCAGCATTTT. Its translation is CASSESGQGRNQPQHF.

The rearrangement uses TRBV7-9 and TRBJ2-3; D unresolved. Deletions cut 8 bases from V and 6 bases from J, with 6 bases between. Germline V lookup: CDR1 SEHNR, CDR2 FQNEAQ (reference sequence). This CDR3 region has 10 residues. The chain's CDR3 is CASSEDTQYF. The CDR3 region has the DNA TGTGCCAGCTCGGAGGATACGCAGTATTTT.

The genes are TRBV13 and TRBJ1-5; D might be TRBD1 (6 bases). This CDR3 region has 13 residues. Per germline, CDR1 PRHDT and CDR2 FYEKMQ (reference sequence). V was cut by 6 bases and J by 6 bases, with 12 bases left in between. Here the CDR3 reads CASRGGDGQPQHF. CDR3 nucleotides: TGTGCCAGCAGAGGGGGTGATGGTCAGCCCCAGCATTTT.

The sample holds a few counts of this clone. The chain links TRBV5-5 to TRBJ1-6; 7 bases map to TRBD1. Trimming cost V 0 bases and J 14 bases; bases outside gene matches: 8. Germline-derived CDR1 and CDR2 are SGHKS and YYEKEE (reference sequence). The CDR3 is 14 amino acids. For the CDR3, the DNA is TGTGCCAGCAGCTTGGCCCCGACAGGGTTAGCCCTCCACTTT. Protein: CASSLAPTGLALHF.

J is TRBJ1-2 and V is TRBV2, with 8 bases identical to TRBD1. The germline gives CDR1 SNHLY, CDR2 FYNNEI. Trimming at V came to 7 bases and at J to 7 bases, leaving 11 bases not matched to a gene. The CDR3 has 14 amino acids. Here the CDR3 DNA reads TGTGCCAGCACATTGACAGGGGACCTCTCTGGCTACACCTTC. The encoded protein is CASTLTGDLSGYTF.

The chain couples TRBV29-1 to TRBJ2-7; 8 nucleotides line up with TRBD2. The CDR3 is 14 residues long. Per the germline V gene, CDR1 is SQVTM and CDR2 is ANQGSEA. V shed 5 bases and J 5 bases; nucleotides not matched to a gene: 11. CDR3 sequence: CSVRGGYSINEQYF. The DNA for the CDR3 is TGCAGCGTTCGGGGGGGGTACAGTATCAACGAGCAGTACTTC.

This clone was seen a single time. The V call is TRBV7-9, the J call TRBJ1-3; D might be TRBD1 (6 bases). The V gene's germline CDR1 is SEHNR and CDR2 FQNEAQ (reference sequence). V was clipped by 2 bases and J by 0 bases, with 17 bases between them. The CDR3 is made up of 18 amino acids. The CDR3 coding sequence is TGTGCCAGCAGCTTACGGGCCACAGGGTCCGGCTCTGGAAACACCATATATTTT. Residues: CASSLRATGSGSGNTIYF.

The V and J genes are TRBV4-1 and TRBJ2-7; TRBD2 matches at 7 bases. J was trimmed by 0 bases and V by 4 bases; bases with no gene match: 12. The germline gives CDR1 MGHRA, CDR2 YSYEKL. This CDR3 region has 17 residues. The CDR3 DNA reads TGCGCCAGCAGCCTTCTAGGAGCGGGGAGTAGCTCCTACGAGCAGTACTTC. Encoded protein: CASSLLGAGSSSYEQYF.

V is TRBV9 and J is TRBJ2-3; 9 bases match TRBD1. The germline V gene encodes CDR1 SGDLS and CDR2 YYNGEE. V shed 4 bases and J 0 bases; nucleotides not matched to a gene: 6. This CDR3 is 16 amino acids long. The CDR3 here is CASSTGQGLSTDTQYF. The CDR3 DNA reads as TGTGCCAGCAGCACCGGACAGGGGCTCAGCACAGATACGCAGTATTTT.

The chain recombines TRBV5-1 with TRBJ2-3; 10 bases match TRBD2. The CDR3 is 16 amino acids. V lost 1 base, J lost 5 bases, and 7 bases stayed unmatched. CDR1 is SGHRS, CDR2 YFSETQ, per germline. Written as DNA, the CDR3 is TGCGCCAGCAGCTTGCCTAGCGGGGGCTCGGGAGATACGCAGTATTTT. This translates into CASSLPSGGSGDTQYF.

This CDR3 reads CASSLSQETQYF. Here the CDR3 DNA reads TGCGCCAGCAGCTTGTCTCAAGAGACCCAGTACTTC. The chain couples TRBV5-1 to TRBJ2-5; D unclear. The length of the CDR3 is 12 residues. The germline V gene has CDR1 SGHRS and CDR2 YFSETQ. The V gene lost 1 base and the J gene lost 2 bases, with 3 bases spanning the gap.

The chain employs TRBV9 and TRBJ2-1; perhaps TRBD1 as D (6 bases). CDR1 and CDR2 from the germline V gene are SGDLS and YYNGEE. The CDR3 loop spans 15 amino acids. With 1 base removed from V and 5 bases from J, the gap between germline ends came to 13 bases. The CDR3: CASSVTDSLNNEQFF. Written as DNA, the CDR3 is TGTGCCAGCAGCGTAACGGACAGTTTAAACAATGAGCAGTTCTTC.

V and J are TRBV5-4 and TRBJ2-7; tentative D call: TRBD1 (6 bases). Germline CDR1 is SGHNT and CDR2 is YYREEE (reference sequence). Trimming removed 9 bases from V and 2 bases from J, with 18 bases in between. The CDR3 has 14 residues. The CDR3 region has the DNA TGTGCCACCGGCTTTGACAGGCGAACCTACGAGCAGTACTTC. It encodes CATGFDRRTYEQYF. The full variable domain, rest sourced from reference TRBV5-4 and TRBJ2-7, is ETGVTQSPTHLIKTRGQQVTLRCSSQSGHNTVSWYQQALGQGPQFIFQYYREEENGRGNFPPRFSGLQFPNYSSELNVNALELDDSALYLCATGFDRRTYEQYFGPGTRLTVT.

The rearrangement uses TRBV6-5 and TRBJ1-1, with unresolved D. Trimming removed 7 bases at V and 6 bases at J, with 9 bases between. Germline CDR1 and CDR2: MNHEY and SVGAGI. This CDR3 has 11 amino acids. The CDR3 loop reads CASKGAAEAFF. The CDR3 bases are TGTGCCAGCAAAGGTGCGGCTGAAGCTTTCTTT.

This chain links TRBV2 with TRBJ1-1, with D maybe TRBD1 (5 bases). The CDR3 sequence is 15 residues long. Germline V gives CDR1 SNHLY, CDR2 FYNNEI. V was trimmed by 5 bases and J by 1 base, leaving 14 bases between them. The CDR3 region is CASSNHFRENTEAFF. The CDR3, as DNA: TGTGCCAGCAGTAACCACTTCAGGGAGAACACTGAAGCTTTCTTT.

The chain has TRBV29-1 and TRBJ1-1; possibly TRBD1 for D (6 bases). Per the germline V gene, CDR1 is SQVTM and CDR2 is ANQGSEA. Trimming left V 8 bases short and J 10 bases short, with 20 bases between. CDR3 length: 12 amino acids. DNA of the CDR3: TGCAGCACCCTGGGGGGGCCGTTGGGAGCTTTCTTT. This translates into CSTLGGPLGAFF.

This clone was picked up a small number of times. The chain employs TRBV6-5 and TRBJ2-7; 9 positions match TRBD1. Germline CDR1 reads MNHEY; CDR2 reads SVGAGI. J was trimmed by 3 bases and V by 2 bases; bases with no gene match: 5. CDR3 length: 15 amino acids. The CDR3 DNA is TGTGCCAGCAGTTACGCCGGGACAGGGATCTACGAGCAGTACTTC. Translation: CASSYAGTGIYEQYF.

This clone was observed a handful of times. V usage is TRBV27 and J usage is TRBJ2-2, with a weak D call TRBD1 (5 bases). This CDR3 has 16 residues. Germline V lookup: CDR1 MNHEY, CDR2 SMNVEV (reference sequence). V shed 4 bases and J shed 1 base, with 13 bases lying between them. CDR3: CASSSRGHWNTGELFF. CDR3 nucleotides: TGTGCCAGCAGTTCCCGAGGACATTGGAACACCGGGGAGCTGTTTTTT.

V gene TRBV19 combines with J gene TRBJ1-5; no clear D gene. Germline V gene lookup returns CDR1 LNHDA and CDR2 SQIVND (reference sequence). The CDR3 loop spans 13 amino acids. V lost 10 bases to trimming and J lost 6 bases, with 16 bases between them. This chain's CDR3 is CATSTSAVQPQHF. The CDR3 region has the DNA TGTGCCACTTCAACGAGTGCGGTTCAGCCCCAGCATTTT. The full variable domain, in which reference TRBV19 and TRBJ1-5 provide the parts outside the CDR3, is DGGITQSPKYLFRKEGQNVTLSCEQNLNHDAMYWYRQDPGQGLRLIYYSQIVNDFQKGDIAEGYSVSREKKESFPLTVTSAQKNPTAFYLCATSTSAVQPQHFGDGTRLSIL.

The CDR3 bases are TGTGCCAGCAGGGGAGGACAGGGGGCTGGGGCCAACGTCCTGACTTTC. As protein: CASRGGQGAGANVLTF. This chain uses TRBV2 with TRBJ2-6; 10 nucleotides agree with TRBD1. Per germline, CDR1 SNHLY and CDR2 FYNNEI. V gave up 6 bases and J gave up 2 bases; unmatched junction bases: 4. The CDR3 length is 16 residues.

The chain is built from TRBV6-1 and TRBJ1-5; no firm D call. Germline CDR1 reads MNHNS; CDR2 reads SASEGT. The CDR3 is 18 residues long. V was shortened by 1 base and J by 1 base, with 17 bases between the two germline ends. The CDR3 reads CASSEGFVRIASNQPQHF. The CDR3 region has the DNA TGTGCCAGCAGTGAAGGGTTTGTTAGAATAGCGAGCAATCAGCCCCAGCATTTT.

The gene calls are TRBV4-1 and TRBJ2-1; perhaps TRBD1 as D (5 bases). The ends were cut back, 1 base at V and 7 bases at J, with 8 bases in the middle. This CDR3 has 13 amino acids. From germline, CDR1 is MGHRA and CDR2 YSYEKL. The CDR3 DNA sequence: TGCGCCAGCAGCCAAGGACAGACGAATGAGCAGTTCTTC. Translated: CASSQGQTNEQFF.

V gene TRBV4-1 combines with J gene TRBJ1-5, with D tentatively TRBD1 (5 bases). Germline CDR1 reads MGHRA; CDR2 reads YSYEKL. With 0 bases removed from V and 3 bases from J, the gap between germline ends came to 12 bases. The CDR3 is 16 residues long. CDR3 residues: CASSQDPAGINQPQHF. CDR3 coding DNA: TGCGCCAGCAGCCAAGATCCGGCAGGGATCAATCAGCCCCAGCATTTT.

CDR3 in DNA: TGTGCCAGCAGTTACAGCAGGAATAGCAATCAGCCCCAGCATTTT. Residues: CASSYSRNSNQPQHF. This chain uses TRBV6-5 with TRBJ1-5; D is unclear. V gave up 2 bases and J gave up 0 bases, with 8 bases separating them. The CDR3 is 15 amino acids. Germline V gene data show CDR1 as MNHEY and CDR2 as SVGAGI.

This clone was counted a few times. The chain links TRBV18 to TRBJ1-1; 7 positions agree with TRBD1. This CDR3 comprises 11 residues. CDR1 and CDR2 from the germline V gene are KGHSH and LQKENI. The trim removed 7 bases at V and 7 bases at J, leaving 3 bases unmatched. CDR3 residues: CASFGQVEAFF. CDR3 in DNA: TGTGCCAGCTTCGGACAGGTTGAAGCTTTCTTT.

V and J are TRBV2 and TRBJ2-1; 7 nucleotides line up with TRBD1. Germline trimming cut 11 bases from V and 1 base from J; bases unmatched to any gene: 5. Looked up from germline, CDR1 is SNHLY and CDR2 is FYNNEI. CDR3 length equals 13 residues. The DNA for the CDR3 is TGTGCCGGACAGGTTCCTTCCTACAATGAGCAGTTCTTC. It translates to CAGQVPSYNEQFF.